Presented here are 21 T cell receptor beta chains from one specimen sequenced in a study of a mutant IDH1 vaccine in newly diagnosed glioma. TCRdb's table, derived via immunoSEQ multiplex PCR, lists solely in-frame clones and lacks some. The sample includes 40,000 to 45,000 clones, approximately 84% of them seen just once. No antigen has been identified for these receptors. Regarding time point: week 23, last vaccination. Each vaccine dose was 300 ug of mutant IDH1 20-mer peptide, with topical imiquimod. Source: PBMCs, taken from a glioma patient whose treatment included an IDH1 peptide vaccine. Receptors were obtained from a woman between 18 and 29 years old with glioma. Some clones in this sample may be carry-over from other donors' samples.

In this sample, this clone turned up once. The CDR3: CASSSGDRAGFAPLHF. DNA of the CDR3: TGTGCCAGTAGTTCCGGGGACAGGGCAGGTTTCGCACCCCTCCACTTT. The J gene is TRBJ1-6, the V gene TRBV19; 9 bases match TRBD1. The trim removed 5 bases at V and 11 bases at J, leaving 13 bases unmatched. Per germline, CDR1 LNHDA and CDR2 SQIVND (reference sequence). The CDR3 spans 16 residues.

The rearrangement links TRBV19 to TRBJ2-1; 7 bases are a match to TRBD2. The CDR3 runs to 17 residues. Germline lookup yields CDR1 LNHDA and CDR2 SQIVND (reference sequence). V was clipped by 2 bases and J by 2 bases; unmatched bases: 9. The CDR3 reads CASSISPAGSPYNEQFF. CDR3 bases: TGTGCCAGTAGTATAAGCCCAGCGGGGAGCCCCTACAATGAGCAGTTCTTC.

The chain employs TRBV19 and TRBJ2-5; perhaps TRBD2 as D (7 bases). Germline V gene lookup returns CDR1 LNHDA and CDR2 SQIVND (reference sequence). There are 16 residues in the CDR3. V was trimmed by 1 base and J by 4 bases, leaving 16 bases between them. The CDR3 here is CASSIGRGGAGETQYF. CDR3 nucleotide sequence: TGTGCCAGTAGTATAGGTAGGGGGGGGGCTGGAGAGACCCAGTACTTC.

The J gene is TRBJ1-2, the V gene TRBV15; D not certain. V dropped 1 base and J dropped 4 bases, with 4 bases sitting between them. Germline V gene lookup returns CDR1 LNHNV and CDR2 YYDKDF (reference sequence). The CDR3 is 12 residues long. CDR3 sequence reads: CATSRASYGYTF. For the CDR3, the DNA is TGTGCCACCAGCAGAGCCAGCTATGGCTACACCTTC.

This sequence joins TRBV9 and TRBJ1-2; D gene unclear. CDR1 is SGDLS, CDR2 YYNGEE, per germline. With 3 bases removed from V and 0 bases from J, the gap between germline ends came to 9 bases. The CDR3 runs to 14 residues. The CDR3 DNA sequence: TGTGCCAGCAGCGCCTCCCAGGCTAACTATGGCTACACCTTC. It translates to CASSASQANYGYTF.

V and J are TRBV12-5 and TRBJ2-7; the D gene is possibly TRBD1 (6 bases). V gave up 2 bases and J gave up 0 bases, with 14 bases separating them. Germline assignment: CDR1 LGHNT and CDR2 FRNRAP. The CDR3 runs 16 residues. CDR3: CASGLFPGQSSYEQYF. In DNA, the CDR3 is TGTGCTAGTGGTTTGTTCCCGGGACAAAGCTCCTACGAGCAGTACTTC.

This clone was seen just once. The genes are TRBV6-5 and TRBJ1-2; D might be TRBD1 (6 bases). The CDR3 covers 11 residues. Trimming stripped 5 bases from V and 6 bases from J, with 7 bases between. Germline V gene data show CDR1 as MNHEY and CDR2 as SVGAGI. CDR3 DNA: TGTGCCAGCAGTCCAGGGGATGGCTACACCTTC. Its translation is CASSPGDGYTF.

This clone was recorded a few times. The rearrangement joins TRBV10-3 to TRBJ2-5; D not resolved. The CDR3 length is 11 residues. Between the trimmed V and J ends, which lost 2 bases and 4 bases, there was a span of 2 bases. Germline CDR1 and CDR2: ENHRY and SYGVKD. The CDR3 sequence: CAISEGETQYF. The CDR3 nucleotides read TGTGCCATCAGTGAGGGAGAGACCCAGTACTTC.

The CDR3 coding sequence is TGTGCTAGTGGTTTATCTATAGCGGGAAGCTCCTACGAGCAGTACTTC. Translation: CASGLSIAGSSYEQYF. V usage is TRBV12-5 and J usage is TRBJ2-7, with 8 bases matching TRBD2. V trimming: 3 bases; J trimming: 0 bases; junction bases outside the gene matches: 7. Germline assignment: CDR1 LGHNT and CDR2 FRNRAP. The CDR3 is 16 amino acids.

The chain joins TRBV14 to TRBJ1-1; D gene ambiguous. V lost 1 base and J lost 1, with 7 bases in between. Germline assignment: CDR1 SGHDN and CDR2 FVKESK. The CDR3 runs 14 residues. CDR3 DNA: TGTGCCAGCAGCCAAGTAAGAGGGAACACTGAAGCTTTCTTT. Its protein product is CASSQVRGNTEAFF. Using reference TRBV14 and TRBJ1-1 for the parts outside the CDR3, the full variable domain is EAGVTQFPSHSVIEKGQTVTLRCDPISGHDNLYWYRRVMGKEIKFLLHFVKESKQDESGMPNNRFLAERTGGTYSTLKVQPAELEDSGVYFCASSQVRGNTEAFFGQGTRLTVV.

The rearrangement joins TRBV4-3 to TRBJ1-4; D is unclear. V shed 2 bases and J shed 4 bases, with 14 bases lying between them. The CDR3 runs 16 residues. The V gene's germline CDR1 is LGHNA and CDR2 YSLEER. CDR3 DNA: TGCGCCAGCAGCCAAACTCCTCAGCTCCATAATGAAAAACTGTTTTTT. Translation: CASSQTPQLHNEKLFF.

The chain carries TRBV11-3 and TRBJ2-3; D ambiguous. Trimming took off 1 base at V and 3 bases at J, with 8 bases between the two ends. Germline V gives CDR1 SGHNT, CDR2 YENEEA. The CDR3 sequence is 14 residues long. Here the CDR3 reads CASSLGRITDTQYF. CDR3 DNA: TGTGCCAGCAGCTTAGGTCGGATTACAGATACGCAGTATTTT.

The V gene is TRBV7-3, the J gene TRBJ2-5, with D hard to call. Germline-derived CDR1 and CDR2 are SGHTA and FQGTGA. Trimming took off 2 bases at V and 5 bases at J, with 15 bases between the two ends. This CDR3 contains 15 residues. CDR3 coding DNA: TGTGCCAGCAGCTTATCGGGCCAGGACGGGGAGACCCAGTACTTC. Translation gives CASSLSGQDGETQYF.

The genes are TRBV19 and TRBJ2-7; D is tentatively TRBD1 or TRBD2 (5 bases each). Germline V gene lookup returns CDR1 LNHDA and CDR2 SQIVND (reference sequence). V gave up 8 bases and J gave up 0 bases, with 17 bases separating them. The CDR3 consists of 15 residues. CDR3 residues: CASCPSLGDSYEQYF. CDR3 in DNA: TGTGCCAGTTGCCCATCGCTGGGGGACTCCTACGAGCAGTACTTC.

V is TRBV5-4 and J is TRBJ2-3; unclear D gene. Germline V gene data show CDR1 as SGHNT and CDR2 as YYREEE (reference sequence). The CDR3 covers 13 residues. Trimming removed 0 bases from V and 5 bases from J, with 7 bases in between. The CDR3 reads CASSLEEIDTQYF. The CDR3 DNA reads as TGTGCCAGCAGCTTGGAGGAGATAGATACGCAGTATTTT.

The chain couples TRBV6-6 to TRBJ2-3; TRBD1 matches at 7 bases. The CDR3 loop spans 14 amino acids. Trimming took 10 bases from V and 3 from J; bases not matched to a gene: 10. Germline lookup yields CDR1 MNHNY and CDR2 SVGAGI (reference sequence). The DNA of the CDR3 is TGTGCCACCCCGAAGGGGGCAGGAACAGATACGCAGTATTTT. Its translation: CATPKGAGTDTQYF.

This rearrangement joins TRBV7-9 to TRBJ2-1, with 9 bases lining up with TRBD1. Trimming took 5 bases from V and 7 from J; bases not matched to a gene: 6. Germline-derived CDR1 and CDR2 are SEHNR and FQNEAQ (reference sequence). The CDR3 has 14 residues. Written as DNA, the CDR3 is TGTGCCAGCAGCATATACAGGGGGCAGAATGAGCAGTTCTTC. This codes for CASSIYRGQNEQFF.

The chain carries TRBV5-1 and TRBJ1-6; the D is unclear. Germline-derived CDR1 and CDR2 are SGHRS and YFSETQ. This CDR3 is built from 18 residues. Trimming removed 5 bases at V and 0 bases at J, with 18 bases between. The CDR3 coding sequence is TGCGCCAGCAGACCTCATACTCGATTAAGCTCCTATAATTCACCCCTCCACTTT. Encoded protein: CASRPHTRLSSYNSPLHF.

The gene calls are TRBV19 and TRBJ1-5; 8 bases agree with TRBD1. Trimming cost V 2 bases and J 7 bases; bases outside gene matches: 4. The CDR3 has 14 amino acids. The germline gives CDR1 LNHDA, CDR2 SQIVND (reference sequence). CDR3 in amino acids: CASSIQGANQPQHF. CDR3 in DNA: TGTGCCAGTAGTATACAGGGGGCAAACCAGCCCCAGCATTTT. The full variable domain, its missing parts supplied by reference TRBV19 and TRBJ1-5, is DGGITQSPKYLFRKEGQNVTLSCEQNLNHDAMYWYRQDPGQGLRLIYYSQIVNDFQKGDIAEGYSVSREKKESFPLTVTSAQKNPTAFYLCASSIQGANQPQHFGDGTRLSIL.

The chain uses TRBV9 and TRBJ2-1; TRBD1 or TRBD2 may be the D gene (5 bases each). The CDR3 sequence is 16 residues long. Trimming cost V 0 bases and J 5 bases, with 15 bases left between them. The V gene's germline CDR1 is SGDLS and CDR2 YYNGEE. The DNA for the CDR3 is TGTGCCAGCAGCGTAGACCCCCGGGGCAGGAACAATGAGCAGTTCTTC. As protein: CASSVDPRGRNNEQFF.

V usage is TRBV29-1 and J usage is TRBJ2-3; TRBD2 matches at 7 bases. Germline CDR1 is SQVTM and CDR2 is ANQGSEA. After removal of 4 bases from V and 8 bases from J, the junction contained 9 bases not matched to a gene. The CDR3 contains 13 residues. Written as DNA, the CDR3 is TGCAGCGTTGGCGTGTCGTCTAGCGGTACGCAGTATTTT. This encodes CSVGVSSSGTQYF.